This record covers a single TCR beta chain. Antigen specificity is unknown. This cohort consisted of healthy bone marrow donors. The data originate from a study of cytomegalovirus exposure and HLA in healthy donors. Study-wide findings and caveats: The HLA-A and HLA-B alleles of most subjects were reportedly predicted accurately from TCR beta sequences.

A multiplex PCR was run with 60 Vbeta primers and 13 Jbeta primers. Assay: immunoSEQ multiplex PCR; the TCRdb copy retains only in-frame clones and omits some. The repertoire holds roughly 110,000 clones, with over 60% as singletons. Trimming cost V 2 bases and J 3 bases, with 11 bases left between them. Germline lookup yields CDR1 ENHRY and CDR2 SYGVKD. The CDR3 loop spans 15 amino acids. The sequence derives from a female donor in good health and CMV-seronegative. V gene TRBV10-3 combines with J gene TRBJ2-1, with D possibly matching TRBD1 (5 bases). Sequencing was performed on PBMCs. The CDR3 DNA reads TGTGCCATCAGTGAGCTAGAGCAGGGCTACAATGAGCAGTTCTTC. It encodes CAISELEQGYNEQFF.